The 10 T cell receptor beta chains in this list originate from one sample, sequenced in a study of cytomegalovirus exposure and HLA in healthy donors (dated by TCRdb to about 2017). The library was obtained by the immunoSEQ multiplex PCR assay. This is the immuneACCESS table as TCRdb keeps it, with only in-frame sequences that have V and J called. A part of the clones is gone; compared with another copy, unresolved V genes explain less than half, and the rest is unexplained. The sample table shows about 130,000 clones, and 70% to 90% are seen once. The ten largest make up less than 7% of the sample. Sequencing was carried out using PBMCs. The receptors stem from a woman in her 30s in good health and CMV-seropositive.

The rearrangement links TRBV2 to TRBJ1-2, with a possible D match to TRBD1 (6 bases). Germline loops: CDR1 SNHLY, CDR2 FYNNEI. V dropped 2 bases and J dropped 4 bases, with 14 bases sitting between them. CDR3 size: 15 residues. The CDR3 DNA follows: TGTGCCAGCAGTGAAACGGCAGGGGACGGCTATGGCTACACCTTC. Protein: CASSETAGDGYGYTF.

This clone showed up just a few times. V is TRBV5-6 and J is TRBJ2-2, with D perhaps matching TRBD1 (6 bases). The germline gives CDR1 SGHDT, CDR2 YYEEEE. CDR3 length: 15 residues. Trimming shortened V by 3 bases and J by 3 bases, and 12 bases separated the two germline ends. In DNA form, the CDR3 reads TGTGCCAGCAGCTCGTCGGACAGCTACACCGGGGAGCTGTTTTTT. Its translation is CASSSSDSYTGELFF.

The genes are TRBV18 and TRBJ2-5; weak D call: TRBD1 (5 bases). The CDR3 sequence is 12 residues long. The V end lost 3 bases, the J end lost 7 bases, and 9 bases lay between the germline ends. Per germline, CDR1 KGHSH and CDR2 LQKENI. CDR3 residues: CASSPQGVTQYF. The DNA for the CDR3 is TGTGCCAGCTCACCTCAGGGTGTGACCCAGTACTTC.

The chain joins TRBV2 to TRBJ2-2; maybe TRBD2 (6 bases). Germline loops: CDR1 SNHLY, CDR2 FYNNEI. CDR3 length: 16 amino acids. The V end was cut by 6 bases, the J end by 0 bases, with 14 bases between. This CDR3 reads CASSGTGITNTGELFF. In DNA form, the CDR3 reads TGTGCCAGCAGCGGGACTGGTATTACGAACACCGGGGAGCTGTTTTTT.

CDR3: CASSPNRGVNIQYF. The CDR3 DNA sequence: TGTGCCAGCAGTCCGAACAGGGGGGTAAACATTCAGTACTTC. This chain links TRBV2 with TRBJ2-4, with TRBD1 matching over 8 bases. CDR3 length: 14 residues. Germline V gene data show CDR1 as SNHLY and CDR2 as FYNNEI. Germline trimming cut 5 bases from V and 6 bases from J; bases unmatched to any gene: 6.

V and J are TRBV7-3 and TRBJ1-1; 9 nucleotides agree with TRBD1. Germline loops: CDR1 SGHTA, CDR2 FQGTGA. The V segment lost 5 bases and the J segment 0 bases; nucleotides outside the gene matches: 10. The CDR3 runs to 17 residues. In DNA form, the CDR3 reads TGTGCCAGCAGCGTCCCGACAGGGGGTGCGATGAACACTGAAGCTTTCTTT. Translation gives CASSVPTGGAMNTEAFF.

V usage is TRBV6-1 and J usage is TRBJ2-3; D uncertain. The CDR3 length is 14 residues. Germline V gives CDR1 MNHNS, CDR2 SASEGT. Trimming took off 2 bases at V and 0 bases at J, with 6 bases between the two ends. This chain's CDR3 is CASSEITSTDTQYF. CDR3 DNA sequence: TGTGCCAGCAGTGAAATCACAAGCACAGATACGCAGTATTTT.

This chain uses TRBV29-1 with TRBJ2-3, with 8 bases lining up with TRBD2. Germline CDR1 reads SQVTM; CDR2 reads ANQGSEA. The CDR3 length is 16 residues. The ends lost 2 bases at V and 2 bases at J; junction bases unmatched: 9. The CDR3 here is CSVELVGREATDTQYF. As DNA, the CDR3 is TGCAGCGTTGAATTAGTAGGGCGGGAGGCCACAGATACGCAGTATTTT.

The sample holds many counts of this clone. V gene TRBV7-2 combines with J gene TRBJ1-2; D remains unclear. V shed 1 base and J shed 4 bases, with 10 bases lying between them. The germline V gene has CDR1 SGHTA and CDR2 FQGNSA. The CDR3 loop spans 14 amino acids. CDR3 in DNA: TGTGCCAGCAGCTTAGTTGTCAGCGCCTATGGCTACACCTTC. As protein: CASSLVVSAYGYTF.

The chain is built from TRBV6-1 and TRBJ2-7; 8 nucleotides match TRBD2. Germline-derived CDR1 and CDR2 are MNHNS and SASEGT. V lost 3 bases, J lost 3 bases, and 10 bases stayed unmatched. The CDR3 has 16 residues. For the CDR3, the DNA is TGTGCCAGCAGTGACGGTCTTCTAGCGGGTGGCTACGAGCAGTACTTC. This sequence encodes CASSDGLLAGGYEQYF.